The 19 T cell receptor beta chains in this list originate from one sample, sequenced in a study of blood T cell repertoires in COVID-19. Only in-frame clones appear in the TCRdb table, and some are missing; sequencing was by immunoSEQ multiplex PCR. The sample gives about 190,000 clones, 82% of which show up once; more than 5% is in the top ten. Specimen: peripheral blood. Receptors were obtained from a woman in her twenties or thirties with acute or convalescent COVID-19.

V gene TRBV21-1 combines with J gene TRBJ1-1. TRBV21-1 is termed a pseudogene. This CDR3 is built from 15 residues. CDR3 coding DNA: TGTGCCAGCAGCAAAGCGCGGGTGGCGAACACTGAAGCTTTCTTT. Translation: CASSKARVANTEAFF.

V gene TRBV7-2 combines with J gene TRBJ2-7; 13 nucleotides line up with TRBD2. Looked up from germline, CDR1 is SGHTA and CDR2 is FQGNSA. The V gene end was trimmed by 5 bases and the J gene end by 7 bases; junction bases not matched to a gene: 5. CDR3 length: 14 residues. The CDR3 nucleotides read TGTGCCAGCAGCCCTACTAGCGGGAGGGGGGAGCAGTACTTC. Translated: CASSPTSGRGEQYF.

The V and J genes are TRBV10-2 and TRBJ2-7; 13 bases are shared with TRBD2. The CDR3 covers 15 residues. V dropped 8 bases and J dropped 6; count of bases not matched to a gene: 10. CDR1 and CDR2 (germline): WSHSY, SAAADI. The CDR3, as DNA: TGCGCCAGCTTTGAAGTAACTAGCGGGAGGGTCGAGCAGTACTTC. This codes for CASFEVTSGRVEQYF.

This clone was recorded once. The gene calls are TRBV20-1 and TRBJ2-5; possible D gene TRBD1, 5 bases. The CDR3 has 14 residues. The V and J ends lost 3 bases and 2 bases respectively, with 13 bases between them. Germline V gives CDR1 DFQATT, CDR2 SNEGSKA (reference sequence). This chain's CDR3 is CSASSGQGQETQYF. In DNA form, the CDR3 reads TGCAGTGCTAGTTCGGGTCAGGGTCAAGAGACCCAGTACTTC.

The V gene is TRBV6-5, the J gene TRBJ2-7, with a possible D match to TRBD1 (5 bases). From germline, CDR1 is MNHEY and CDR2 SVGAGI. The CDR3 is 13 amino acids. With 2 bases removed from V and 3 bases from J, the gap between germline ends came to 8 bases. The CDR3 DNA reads TGTGCCAGCAGTTACGGCAGGGACTACGAGCAGTACTTC. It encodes CASSYGRDYEQYF.

The CDR3 protein is CASSLGHSYGYTF. The CDR3 DNA is TGTGCCAGCAGCCTGGGCCACAGCTATGGCTACACCTTC. The rearrangement uses TRBV3-1 (or the pseudogene TRBV3-2) and TRBJ1-2; D ambiguous. Germline loops: CDR1 LGHDT, CDR2 YNNKEL (reference sequence). Trimming cost V 4 bases and J 4 bases, with 10 bases left between them. The CDR3 covers 13 residues.

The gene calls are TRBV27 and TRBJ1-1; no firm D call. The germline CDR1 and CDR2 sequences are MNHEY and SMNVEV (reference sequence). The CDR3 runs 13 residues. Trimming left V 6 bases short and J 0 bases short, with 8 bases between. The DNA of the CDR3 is TGTGCCAGCAGGGAAACAGTGAACACTGAAGCTTTCTTT. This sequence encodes CASRETVNTEAFF.

CDR3 amino acids: CASSSRGMANYNEQFF. The CDR3 DNA reads TGTGCCAGCAGCTCCAGGGGGATGGCAAACTACAATGAGCAGTTCTTC. The rearrangement links TRBV13 to TRBJ2-1, with TRBD1 matching over 7 bases. The ends lost 4 bases at V and 3 bases at J; junction bases unmatched: 9. CDR3 length: 16 amino acids. The V gene's germline CDR1 is PRHDT and CDR2 FYEKMQ (reference sequence).

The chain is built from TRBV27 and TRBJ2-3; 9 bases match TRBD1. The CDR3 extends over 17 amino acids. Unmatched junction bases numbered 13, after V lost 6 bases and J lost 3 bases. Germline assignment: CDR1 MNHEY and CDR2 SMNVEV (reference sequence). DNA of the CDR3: TGTGCCAGCAGCCACCCTGTTACAGGGGGCGGGACAGATACGCAGTATTTT. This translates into CASSHPVTGGGTDTQYF.

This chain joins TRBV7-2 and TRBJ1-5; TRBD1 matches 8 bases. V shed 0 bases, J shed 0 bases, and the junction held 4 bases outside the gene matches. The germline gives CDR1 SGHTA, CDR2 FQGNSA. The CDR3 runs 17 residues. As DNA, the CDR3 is TGTGCCAGCAGCTTAGCGCCGGGACAGGTTAGCAATCAGCCCCAGCATTTT. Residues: CASSLAPGQVSNQPQHF.

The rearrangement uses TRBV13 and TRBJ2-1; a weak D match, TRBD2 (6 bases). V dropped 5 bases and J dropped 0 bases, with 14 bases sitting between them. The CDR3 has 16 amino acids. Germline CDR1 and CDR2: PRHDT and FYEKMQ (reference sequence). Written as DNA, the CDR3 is TGTGCCAGCAGCGAGCCGGGGGAGAGCTCCTACAATGAGCAGTTCTTC. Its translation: CASSEPGESSYNEQFF.

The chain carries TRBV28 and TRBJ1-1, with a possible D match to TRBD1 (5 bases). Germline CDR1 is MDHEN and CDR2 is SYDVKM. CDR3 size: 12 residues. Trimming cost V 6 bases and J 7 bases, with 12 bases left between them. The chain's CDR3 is CASRTALFEAFF. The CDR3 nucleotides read TGTGCCAGCAGGACAGCGCTCTTTGAAGCTTTCTTT.

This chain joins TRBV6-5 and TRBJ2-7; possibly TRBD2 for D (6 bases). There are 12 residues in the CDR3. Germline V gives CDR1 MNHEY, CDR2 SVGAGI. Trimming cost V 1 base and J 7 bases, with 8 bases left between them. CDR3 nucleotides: TGTGCCAGCAGTTACTACGCGGGGGAGCAGTACTTC. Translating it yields CASSYYAGEQYF.

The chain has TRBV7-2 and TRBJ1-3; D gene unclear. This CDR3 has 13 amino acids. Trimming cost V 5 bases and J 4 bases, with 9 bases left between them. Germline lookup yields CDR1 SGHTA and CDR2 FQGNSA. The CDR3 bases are TGTGCCAGCAGCCCTTCTGTAGGAAACACCATATATTTT. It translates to CASSPSVGNTIYF.

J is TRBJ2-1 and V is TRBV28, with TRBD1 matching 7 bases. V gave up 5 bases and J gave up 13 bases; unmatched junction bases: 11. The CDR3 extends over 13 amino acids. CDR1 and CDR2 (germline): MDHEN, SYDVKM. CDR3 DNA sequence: TGTGCCAGCAGTCAACAGAACAGGGGTCCTCAGTTCTTC. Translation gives CASSQQNRGPQFF.

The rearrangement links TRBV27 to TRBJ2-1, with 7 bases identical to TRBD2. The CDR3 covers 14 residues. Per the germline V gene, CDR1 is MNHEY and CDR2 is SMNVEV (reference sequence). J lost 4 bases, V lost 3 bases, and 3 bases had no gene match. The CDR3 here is CASSFQRGYNEQFF. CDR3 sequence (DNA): TGTGCCAGCAGTTTCCAGCGGGGTTACAATGAGCAGTTCTTC.

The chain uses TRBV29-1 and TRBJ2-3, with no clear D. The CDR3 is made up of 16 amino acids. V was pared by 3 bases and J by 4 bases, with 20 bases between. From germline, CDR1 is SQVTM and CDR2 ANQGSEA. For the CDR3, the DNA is TGCAGCGTTGACCTCTCAGCTAGAAGGAGCTCAGATACGCAGTATTTT. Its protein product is CSVDLSARRSSDTQYF.

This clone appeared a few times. The CDR3, as DNA: TGTGCCAGCAGCCAAGATCCCAGCGGGGGAGGTGAGACCCAGTACTTC. It is translated as CASSQDPSGGGETQYF. The genes are TRBV4-2 and TRBJ2-5; TRBD2 aligns across 8 bases. V dropped 0 bases and J dropped 5; count of bases not matched to a gene: 8. CDR3 size: 16 residues. Germline V gene data show CDR1 as LGHNA and CDR2 as YNFKEQ.

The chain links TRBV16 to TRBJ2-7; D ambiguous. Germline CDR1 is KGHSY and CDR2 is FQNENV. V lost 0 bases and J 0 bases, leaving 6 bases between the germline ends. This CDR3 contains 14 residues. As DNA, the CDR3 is TGTGCCAGCAGCCAATCTGTAGTCTCCTACGAGCAGTACTTC. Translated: CASSQSVVSYEQYF. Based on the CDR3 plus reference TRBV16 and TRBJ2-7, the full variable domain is GEEVAQTPKHLVRGEGQKAKLYCAPIKGHSYVFWYQQVLKNEFKFLISFQNENVFDETGMPKERFSAKCLPNSPCSLEIQATKLEDSAVYFCASSQSVVSYEQYFGPGTRLTVT.